This T cell receptor beta chain was recovered during a study of OX40 agonist ivuxolimab in advanced cancers. Study-wide background: Patients in the trial were receiving intravenous ivuxolimab every 2 weeks, at doses of 0.01 to 10 mg/kg. The diagnoses of dose-escalation patients were hepatocellular carcinoma, melanoma, renal cell or head and neck cancer. Overall study findings and caveats: Individuals who were partial responders at 0.1-3.0 mg/kg had clonal expansion that ranked among the lowest.

The CDR3 consists of 15 residues. Unmatched junction bases numbered 4, after V lost 5 bases and J lost 6 bases. Germline V lookup: CDR1 SGHTA, CDR2 FQGNSA. With regard to this clone: No antigen is known for it.

The protocol was immunoSEQ multiplex PCR, while the TCRdb copy is restricted to in-frame clones and leaves out a portion. Found here are under 80,000 clones, around 87% of them singletons; the top ten hold 4% to 5%. This chain links TRBV7-2 with TRBJ1-6; TRBD1 agrees at 10 bases. The clonotype was recovered from an adult with an advanced solid tumor such as melanoma, head and neck, liver or kidney cancer. Sequences were derived from CD4+ or CD8+ T cells sorted from blood, sampled in a trial of the OX40 agonist ivuxolimab. For the CDR3, the DNA is TGTGCCAGCAGCCCCGGACAGGGGGGTAATTCACCCCTCCACTTT. This encodes CASSPGQGGNSPLHF.